The 7 T cell receptor beta chains in this list originate from one sample, sequenced in a study of identical twins. Using its own MiXCR run on the 5' RACE reads, TCRdb lists one record per CDR3 protein. The repertoire holds 600,000 to 800,000 distinct CDR3 sequences, with roughly 20% as singletons. A further study also used this sample, focusing on T cells expressing NK-cell markers.

The sequenced material came from PBMCs. These receptors were taken from a woman aged 18 to 35 in good health.

The V call is TRBV11-2, the J call TRBJ2-5, with D maybe TRBD2 (5 bases). V was clipped by 5 bases and J by 4 bases, with 11 bases between them. CDR1 is SGHAT and CDR2 is FQNNGV in the germline V gene. The CDR3 consists of 13 residues. CDR3 sequence reads: CASSAGAGETQYF. The CDR3 DNA sequence: TGTGCCAGCAGCGCCGGCGCGGGAGAGACCCAGTACTTC.

This clonotype was observed a handful of times. The chain couples TRBV7-9 to TRBJ2-1, with 10 positions matching TRBD2. Germline lookup yields CDR1 SEHNR and CDR2 FQNEAQ (reference sequence). V was clipped by 3 bases and J by 4 bases; unmatched bases: 3. The CDR3 length is 15 residues. CDR3 protein: CASSFQREGYNEQFF. For the CDR3, the DNA is TGTGCCAGCAGCTTCCAGCGGGAGGGATACAATGAGCAGTTCTTC. The full variable domain, in which reference TRBV7-9 and TRBJ2-1 provide the parts outside the CDR3, is DTGVSQNPRHKITKRGQNVTFRCDPISEHNRLYWYRQTLGQGPEFLTYFQNEAQLEKSRLLSDRFSAERPKGSFSTLEIQRTEQGDSAMYLCASSFQREGYNEQFFGPGTRLTVL.

The chain recombines TRBV2 with TRBJ2-1; no clear D. From germline, CDR1 is SNHLY and CDR2 FYNNEI. V was trimmed by 2 bases and J by 11 bases, leaving 19 bases between them. This CDR3 contains 15 residues. The CDR3 sequence: CASSEYDQQLSQQFF. In nucleotides, the CDR3 is TGTGCCAGCAGTGAATACGACCAACAACTAAGTCAGCAGTTCTTC.

This clonotype was counted ten times or more. This chain connects TRBV9 to TRBJ2-5; 10 positions match TRBD2. CDR1 and CDR2 from the germline V gene are SGDLS and YYNGEE. V lost 1 base, J lost 5 bases, and 5 bases stayed unmatched. The CDR3 sequence is 15 residues long. The CDR3 DNA follows: TGTGCCAGCAGCGTACGGACTAGCGGAAGGGAGACCCAGTACTTC. Its translation is CASSVRTSGRETQYF.

This clonotype was seen just once. V usage is TRBV21-1 and J usage is TRBJ2-1; TRBD2, the table's D call, was not compared with the DNA. TRBV21-1 is a listed pseudogene. The CDR3 is 18 residues long. Written as DNA, the CDR3 is TGTGCCAGCAGCAAAAACTTGGGGACTAGCGGGGGCCTTGTGGAGCAGTTCTTC. This translates into CASSKNLGTSGGLVEQFF.

This clonotype was counted many times. V usage is TRBV20-1 and J usage is TRBJ2-1, with 11 bases lining up with TRBD2. The CDR3 runs 14 residues. V lost 3 bases to trimming and J lost 5 bases; unmatched junction nucleotides: 3. Germline V gives CDR1 DFQATT, CDR2 SNEGSKA (reference sequence). CDR3 amino acids: CSASLAGGNNEQFF. CDR3 nucleotide sequence: TGCAGTGCTAGTCTAGCGGGGGGAAACAATGAGCAGTTCTTC.

This clonotype occurred a few times. The chain couples TRBV4-3 to TRBJ2-1; 10 nucleotides line up with TRBD2. Germline V gene lookup returns CDR1 LGHNA and CDR2 YSLEER. This CDR3 is built from 15 residues. V lost 4 bases and J lost 5; bases outside the gene matches: 5. Here the CDR3 reads CASSRTSGIDNEQFF. In nucleotides, the CDR3 is TGCGCCAGCAGCCGAACTAGCGGGATCGACAATGAGCAGTTCTTC.